These 25 T cell receptor beta chains came from one sample sequenced in a study of T cells after yellow fever vaccination. TCRdb analysed the 5' RACE reads with MiXCR anew, one entry per CDR3 protein. The sample consists of fewer than 500,000 distinct CDR3 sequences, around 20% of them appearing once. The source material was PBMCs, sampled before the yellow fever booster vaccination. Source of these receptors: a man aged 18 to 30 who received the YFV17D yellow fever vaccine.

This chain connects TRBV12-3 or TRBV12-4 to TRBJ1-5; D is undetermined. Trimming left V 0 bases short and J 0 bases short, with 12 bases between. The CDR3 covers 17 residues. DNA for the CDR3: TGTGCCAGCAGTTTAGCAGTCAGATATTATAGCAATCAGCCCCAGCATTTT. It encodes CASSLAVRYYSNQPQHF.

This clonotype was observed a few times. This chain connects TRBV29-1 to TRBJ1-5; D call uncertain. This CDR3 spans 16 amino acids. V lost 2 bases to trimming and J lost 0 bases, with 14 bases between them. Germline V gives CDR1 SQVTM, CDR2 ANQGSEA. CDR3 sequence: CSVETSANDSNQPQHF. The CDR3 region has the DNA TGCAGCGTTGAAACATCAGCGAATGATAGCAATCAGCCCCAGCATTTT.

This rearrangement joins TRBV10-3 to TRBJ2-7; the D is unclear. Germline V lookup: CDR1 ENHRY, CDR2 SYGVKD. The CDR3 extends over 14 amino acids. Trimming left V 2 bases short and J 2 bases short, with 10 bases between. Here the CDR3 DNA reads TGTGCCATCAGTGAGAAGGTCAGAGCCTACGAGCAGTACTTC. Translating gives CAISEKVRAYEQYF.

The table lists this clonotype with a few counts. V usage is TRBV7-6 and J usage is TRBJ1-2, with D possibly being TRBD1 (6 bases). V lost 0 bases and J 8 bases, leaving 10 bases between the germline ends. The V gene's germline CDR1 is SGHVS and CDR2 FNYEAQ. The CDR3 totals 13 residues. CDR3 residues: CASSLAGALGYTF. The DNA of the CDR3 is TGTGCCAGCAGCTTAGCGGGGGCGCTCGGCTACACCTTC. Complete variable domain (other parts from reference TRBV7-6 and TRBJ1-2): GAGVSQSPRYKVTKRGQDVALRCDPISGHVSLYWYRQALGQGPEFLTYFNYEAQQDKSGLPNDRFSAERPEGSISTLTIQRTEQRDSAMYRCASSLAGALGYTFGSGTRLTVV.

This clonotype was seen a handful of times. This rearrangement joins TRBV5-1 to TRBJ2-3, with TRBD1 matching 7 bases. V shed 3 bases, J shed 3 bases, and the junction held 13 bases outside the gene matches. The CDR3 is 17 residues long. CDR1 and CDR2 from the germline V gene are SGHRS and YFSETQ. The CDR3 bases are TGCGCCAGCAGCTGGAGACCGAGGGACAGTCGAACAGATACGCAGTATTTT. Its translation: CASSWRPRDSRTDTQYF.

This clonotype was detected a few times. The V gene is TRBV24-1, the J gene TRBJ2-3; TRBD2 might be the D (7 bases). This CDR3 spans 15 amino acids. Germline CDR1 and CDR2: KGHDR and SFDVKD. V was shortened by 3 bases and J by 5 bases, with 14 bases between the two germline ends. The chain's CDR3 is CATSDGGGAVDTQYF. The CDR3 nucleotides are TGTGCCACCAGTGATGGGGGGGGGGCCGTAGATACGCAGTATTTT.

This sequence joins TRBV2 and TRBJ1-1; weak D call: TRBD1 (6 bases). The germline V gene has CDR1 SNHLY and CDR2 FYNNEI. The CDR3 covers 13 residues. With 6 bases removed from V and 10 bases from J, the gap between germline ends came to 18 bases. The CDR3 loop is CASRGTTKQGAFF. The CDR3 bases are TGTGCCAGCAGGGGGACTACTAAACAGGGAGCTTTCTTT. Variable domain in full (rest from reference TRBV2 and TRBJ1-1): EPEVTQTPSHQVTQMGQEVILRCVPISNHLYFYWYRQILGQKVEFLVSFYNNEISEKSEIFDDQFSVERPDGSNFTLKIRSTKLEDSAMYFCASRGTTKQGAFFGQGTRLTVV.

This clonotype appeared many times. Here the CDR3 DNA reads TGTGCCAGCAGCTTCCGAGGGGGAGGATTCAATGAGCAGTTCTTC. Translating it yields CASSFRGGGFNEQFF. The chain carries TRBV7-2 and TRBJ2-1; D might be TRBD1 or TRBD2, each matching 6 bases. Germline CDR1 reads SGHTA; CDR2 reads FQGNSA. The CDR3 runs to 15 residues. Trimming took off 3 bases at V and 6 bases at J, with 15 bases between the two ends.

This clonotype was observed a few times. The chain links TRBV5-1 to TRBJ1-1; D may be TRBD1 (5 bases). The CDR3 is 14 residues long. V lost 4 bases to trimming and J lost 1 base, with 11 bases between them. CDR1 is SGHRS and CDR2 is YFSETQ in the germline V gene. Written as DNA, the CDR3 is TGCGCCAGCAGCCCAACGACAGAGAACACTGAAGCTTTCTTT. Protein: CASSPTTENTEAFF.

The gene calls are TRBV29-1 and TRBJ1-2; D might be TRBD1 (5 bases). This CDR3 comprises 15 residues. Trimming left V 6 bases short and J 8 bases short, with 25 bases between. Germline V gene lookup returns CDR1 SQVTM and CDR2 ANQGSEA. The CDR3 is CSVRAAGTHHTGYTF. CDR3 DNA sequence: TGCAGCGTGAGGGCCGCAGGGACCCACCATACCGGCTACACCTTC.

The chain recombines TRBV20-1 with TRBJ2-3; D possibly corresponds to TRBD2 (6 bases). Germline V gene sequence: CDR1 DFQATT, CDR2 SNEGSKA (reference sequence). V lost 0 bases and J lost 0, with 13 bases in between. The CDR3 loop spans 16 amino acids. The CDR3 spells CSARDLGGASTDTQYF. The CDR3 bases are TGCAGTGCTAGAGATTTGGGCGGGGCTAGCACAGATACGCAGTATTTT.

The table lists this clonotype with many counts. This chain connects TRBV12-3 or TRBV12-4 to TRBJ2-2; D gene uncertain. The CDR3 has 10 residues. Trimming shortened V by 8 bases and J by 6 bases, and 4 bases separated the two germline ends. The CDR3 DNA reads as TGTGCCAGCGAAGCCGGGGAGCTGTTTTTT. Its protein is CASEAGELFF.

This clonotype appeared a few times. V and J are TRBV4-1 and TRBJ2-7, with a possible D match to TRBD2 (5 bases). This CDR3 comprises 13 residues. Trimming left V 0 bases short and J 6 bases short, with 9 bases between. Germline V gene lookup returns CDR1 MGHRA and CDR2 YSYEKL. CDR3 sequence (DNA): TGCGCCAGCAGCCAAGATAGTGAGGGCGAGCAGTACTTC. Its protein product is CASSQDSEGEQYF.

The V and J genes are TRBV4-3 and TRBJ2-3; TRBD1 is a possible D gene (6 bases). V was cut by 3 bases and J by 1 base, with 14 bases left in between. Germline V gives CDR1 LGHNA, CDR2 YSLEER. The CDR3 extends over 16 amino acids. For the CDR3, the DNA is TGCGCCAGCAGCCATCACAGGGTCGGGGGCACAGATACGCAGTATTTT. As protein: CASSHHRVGGTDTQYF.

The chain combines TRBV5-6 with TRBJ1-2; no clear D. V gave up 4 bases and J gave up 4 bases, with 11 bases separating them. The CDR3 is 13 amino acids. CDR1 SGHDT and CDR2 YYEEEE come from the germline V gene. Here the CDR3 reads CASSPSYLYGYTF. CDR3 coding DNA: TGTGCCAGCAGCCCGAGCTACCTCTATGGCTACACCTTC.

The rearrangement links TRBV5-4 to TRBJ1-2; D gene unclear. Per germline, CDR1 SGHNT and CDR2 YYREEE (reference sequence). V lost 1 base, J lost 5 bases, and 9 bases lay in between. This CDR3 comprises 13 residues. CDR3 DNA: TGTGCCAGCAGCTTGAAAAGCCTGTATGGCTACACCTTC. It is translated as CASSLKSLYGYTF.

CDR3 sequence (DNA): TGCAGTGCTAGACCCGCGGGGTCAGGAGATACGCAGTATTTT. Translation gives CSARPAGSGDTQYF. The rearrangement links TRBV20-1 to TRBJ2-3, with a weak D call TRBD2 (6 bases). The germline V gene has CDR1 DFQATT and CDR2 SNEGSKA (reference sequence). Between the trimmed V and J ends, which lost 2 bases and 5 bases, there was a span of 14 bases. The CDR3 contains 14 residues.

This clonotype has only a few counts. This chain links TRBV20-1 with TRBJ1-4; no clear D. This CDR3 comprises 12 residues. Germline V gives CDR1 DFQATT, CDR2 SNEGSKA (reference sequence). V was shortened by 7 bases and J by 8 bases, with 14 bases between the two germline ends. Here the CDR3 reads CSVRDIEEKLFF. CDR3 bases: TGCAGTGTTCGAGACATAGAGGAAAAACTGTTTTTT.

The chain carries TRBV10-3 and TRBJ1-2; D perhaps matches TRBD1 (6 bases). The germline V gene encodes CDR1 ENHRY and CDR2 SYGVKD. The CDR3 runs 17 residues. The V end was cut by 0 bases, the J end by 0 bases, with 14 bases between. The CDR3 coding sequence is TGTGCCATCAGTGAGTCGTCACAGGGCCGAGCTAACTATGGCTACACCTTC. Amino acids: CAISESSQGRANYGYTF.

The rearrangement joins TRBV12-3 or TRBV12-4 to TRBJ2-1, with unresolved D. V was pared by 6 bases and J by 0 bases, with 18 bases between. The CDR3 loop spans 17 amino acids. The CDR3 bases are TGTGCCAGCAGCCCGACTCGCCGGACGAGCTCCTACAATGAGCAGTTCTTC. Its translation is CASSPTRRTSSYNEQFF.

This clonotype is labeled as medium-sized (0.01 to 0.1%). The chain carries TRBV20-1 and TRBJ2-5, with 9 bases identical to TRBD2. The germline V gene encodes CDR1 DFQATT and CDR2 SNEGSKA (reference sequence). V dropped 1 base and J dropped 1; count of bases not matched to a gene: 7. The CDR3 contains 16 residues. The CDR3 sequence: CSARGGLAGSQETQYF. The CDR3 nucleotides are TGCAGTGCTAGAGGGGGGCTAGCGGGGAGCCAAGAGACCCAGTACTTC.

CDR3 in DNA: TGCAGTGCGGACGGACAGGGAACCAATCAGCCCCAGCATTTT. As protein: CSADGQGTNQPQHF. The rearrangement joins TRBV20-1 to TRBJ1-5; 8 bases line up with TRBD1. The germline CDR1 and CDR2 sequences are DFQATT and SNEGSKA (reference sequence). This CDR3 region has 14 residues. Unmatched junction bases numbered 7, after V lost 6 bases and J lost 3 bases.

V and J are TRBV7-2 and TRBJ1-1, with no clear D. CDR1 SGHTA and CDR2 FQGNSA come from the germline V gene. Trimming took off 5 bases at V and 0 bases at J, with 7 bases between the two ends. This CDR3 is built from 13 residues. The chain's CDR3 is CASSTYVNTEAFF. In DNA form, the CDR3 reads TGTGCCAGCAGCACCTATGTGAACACTGAAGCTTTCTTT. Full variable domain (rest looked up from reference TRBV7-2 and TRBJ1-1): GAGVSQSPSNKVTEKGKDVELRCDPISGHTALYWYRQSLGQGLEFLIYFQGNSAPDKSGLPSDRFSAERTGGSVSTLTIQRTQQEDSAVYLCASSTYVNTEAFFGQGTRLTVV.

This chain links TRBV5-1 with TRBJ1-2, with D possibly TRBD1 on 5 matching bases. The CDR3 has 14 amino acids. Per germline, CDR1 SGHRS and CDR2 YFSETQ. V was clipped by 3 bases and J by 4 bases, with 13 bases between them. The CDR3 nucleotides are TGCGCCAGCAGCTCTGACACAGGAGGCTATGGCTACACCTTC. Translating it yields CASSSDTGGYGYTF.

The genes are TRBV23-1 and TRBJ2-5; D gene unclear. TRBV23-1 is labeled an ORF, and its function is uncertain. CDR3 length: 16 amino acids. Deletions cut 1 base from V and 5 bases from J, with 17 bases between. CDR3 DNA: TGCGCCAGCAGTCAATGGATGTGGCAGGTTTTTGAGACCCAGTACTTC. Translating it yields CASSQWMWQVFETQYF.